The next 15 T cell receptor beta chains were all read from a single sample in a study of early T cells in non-severe SARS-CoV-2 infection (dated by TCRdb to 2020 to 2022). The library was made by 5' RACE. Sequencing was carried out with a NextSeq 500. TCRdb handled the public reads itself, with Q25 trimming in fastp and clone calling in MiXCR, and kept productive beta chains. Records with the same CDR3 protein are collapsed into one entry carrying the most frequent genes and DNA. The table for this sample lists 60,000 to 75,000 distinct CDR3 sequences; roughly 4.8% of them were counted only once. The top ten clonotypes cover approximately 3.7% of the sample. The source material was whole blood, sampled at baseline. These receptors were collected from an adult who was a healthcare worker with PCR-confirmed SARS-CoV-2 infection or an uninfected control (not recorded which). The donor label of this sample is uncertain.

V is TRBV28 and J is TRBJ1-1; D gene uncertain. CDR3 length: 14 residues. CDR1 MDHEN and CDR2 SYDVKM come from the germline V gene. Between the trimmed V and J ends, which lost 8 bases and 0 bases, there was a span of 13 bases. CDR3 coding DNA: TGTGCCAGCGCTCGGGGTACTATGAACACTGAAGCTTTCTTT. It yields the protein CASARGTMNTEAFF.

This clonotype was recorded at least ten times. The rearrangement uses TRBV29-1 and TRBJ2-1; D perhaps matches TRBD1 (5 bases). CDR1 is SQVTM and CDR2 is ANQGSEA in the germline V gene. V lost 1 base, J lost 0 bases, and 13 bases lay in between. The CDR3 covers 16 residues. This chain's CDR3 is CSVEGGHSPSYNEQFF. In DNA, the CDR3 is TGCAGCGTTGAAGGGGGCCACTCTCCCTCCTACAATGAGCAGTTCTTC.

The sample holds many counts of this clonotype. This chain uses TRBV6-4 with TRBJ1-2; 8 nucleotides match TRBD1. V trimming: 5 bases; J trimming: 8 bases; junction bases outside the gene matches: 10. The CDR3 spans 14 residues. Germline lookup yields CDR1 MRHNA and CDR2 SNTAGT. CDR3 sequence: CASSSLQGVGGYTF. The CDR3 DNA follows: TGTGCCAGCAGTTCCTTACAGGGGGTCGGCGGCTACACCTTC.

This clonotype occurred many times. The CDR3: CASSRPPGGELFF. Written as DNA, the CDR3 is TGTGCCAGCAGCCGACCGCCGGGCGGGGAGCTGTTTTTT. The chain carries TRBV6-5 and TRBJ2-2; D not resolved. Per germline, CDR1 MNHEY and CDR2 SVGAGI. This CDR3 contains 13 residues. Trimming stripped 6 bases from V and 7 bases from J, with 12 bases between.

This clonotype was counted at least ten times. The V call is TRBV6-5, the J call TRBJ1-1; a weak D match, TRBD1 (5 bases). V lost 5 bases to trimming and J lost 7 bases, with 8 bases between them. The V gene's germline CDR1 is MNHEY and CDR2 SVGAGI. The CDR3 totals 11 residues. CDR3 sequence: CASSRGLEAFF. The DNA of the CDR3 is TGTGCCAGCAGTAGGGGACTTGAAGCTTTCTTT.

This clonotype showed up just a few times. The chain couples TRBV13 to TRBJ2-3; a weak D match, TRBD2 (6 bases). Deletions cut 4 bases from V and 6 bases from J, with 14 bases between. Germline V gene lookup returns CDR1 PRHDT and CDR2 FYEKMQ (reference sequence). The CDR3 is made up of 14 amino acids. The CDR3 coding sequence is TGTGCCAGCAGCTCGGGGGTCTACTCTGATACGCAGTATTTT. Protein sequence: CASSSGVYSDTQYF.

The sample holds a few counts of this clonotype. This chain joins TRBV6-6 and TRBJ2-3; maybe TRBD1 (6 bases). V was trimmed by 5 bases and J by 3 bases, leaving 18 bases between them. Germline V CDR1 and CDR2: MNHNY, SVGAGI (reference sequence). The length of the CDR3 is 16 residues. The CDR3 DNA sequence: TGTGCCAGCAGTCCTACGGGGCAGGGGCTAACAGATACGCAGTATTTT. Amino acids: CASSPTGQGLTDTQYF.

This clonotype was seen repeatedly, ten times or more. V gene TRBV5-5 combines with J gene TRBJ1-1; D perhaps matches TRBD1 (5 bases). The length of the CDR3 is 15 residues. The V gene lost 0 bases and the J gene lost 0 bases, with 9 bases spanning the gap. From germline, CDR1 is SGHKS and CDR2 YYEKEE (reference sequence). This CDR3 reads CASSLVPGLNTEAFF. In DNA, the CDR3 is TGTGCCAGCAGCTTGGTTCCAGGGTTGAACACTGAAGCTTTCTTT.

There are a few counts of this clonotype. The genes are TRBV11-2 and TRBJ2-1; D might be TRBD1 or TRBD2, each matching 6 bases. The length of the CDR3 is 15 residues. Germline CDR1 is SGHAT and CDR2 is FQNNGV. V gave up 2 bases and J gave up 0 bases, with 8 bases separating them. CDR3 sequence reads: CASSLRGDSYNEQFF. The CDR3 nucleotides are TGTGCCAGCAGCTTAAGGGGGGACTCCTACAATGAGCAGTTCTTC.

This clonotype has only a few counts. V and J are TRBV29-1 and TRBJ1-4, with TRBD1 matching over 10 bases. Germline CDR1 reads SQVTM; CDR2 reads ANQGSEA. The CDR3 is 14 residues long. Losses at the gene ends were 7 bases for V and 7 bases for J; bases not matched to a gene: 9. CDR3 DNA sequence: TGCAGCGCCCTCATGGGACAGGGGTCTGAAAAACTGTTTTTT. It translates to CSALMGQGSEKLFF.

Ten or more counts support this clonotype. V usage is TRBV6-6 and J usage is TRBJ1-1; D is possibly TRBD1 (5 bases). Trimming left V 0 bases short and J 12 bases short, with 17 bases between. CDR3 length equals 14 residues. Germline lookup yields CDR1 MNHNY and CDR2 SVGAGI (reference sequence). The CDR3 coding sequence is TGTGCCAGCAGTTACTCCATGTCAGGGTTCGAACCTTTCTTT. Amino acid sequence: CASSYSMSGFEPFF.

This chain links TRBV11-2 with TRBJ2-7; tentatively, D is TRBD1 (5 bases). This CDR3 region has 13 residues. V lost 5 bases and J lost 3, with 11 bases in between. Per germline, CDR1 SGHAT and CDR2 FQNNGV. As DNA, the CDR3 is TGTGCCAGCAGCCCCAGGGCTCGCTACGAGCAGTACTTC. Amino acids: CASSPRARYEQYF.

The V call is TRBV2, the J call TRBJ2-2, with TRBD2 matching 9 bases. CDR3 length: 16 amino acids. With V trimmed by 6 bases and J by 4 bases, 9 bases remained unmatched. The V gene's germline CDR1 is SNHLY and CDR2 FYNNEI. For the CDR3, the DNA is TGTGCCAGCAGACTAGCGGGCGGAGGGGGCACCGGGGAGCTGTTTTTT. It codes for CASRLAGGGGTGELFF.

This clonotype was recorded many times. V and J are TRBV11-2 and TRBJ1-1; D remains unclear. Germline values: CDR1 SGHAT, CDR2 FQNNGV. The CDR3 sequence is 13 residues long. Trimming pared 5 bases from V and 8 bases from J, leaving 15 bases between. Here the CDR3 reads CASSRTGPPEAFF. The CDR3, as DNA: TGTGCCAGCAGCAGGACCGGACCCCCCGAAGCTTTCTTT.

The sample holds a few counts of this clonotype. This chain connects TRBV7-2 to TRBJ1-1; a weak D match, TRBD1 (5 bases). CDR1 and CDR2 from the germline V gene are SGHTA and FQGNSA. CDR3 length: 15 amino acids. V was shortened by 2 bases and J by 4 bases, with 14 bases between the two germline ends. CDR3 coding DNA: TGTGCCAGCAGCTTACGTGGGGCCTCCTCCACTGAAGCTTTCTTT. This encodes CASSLRGASSTEAFF.